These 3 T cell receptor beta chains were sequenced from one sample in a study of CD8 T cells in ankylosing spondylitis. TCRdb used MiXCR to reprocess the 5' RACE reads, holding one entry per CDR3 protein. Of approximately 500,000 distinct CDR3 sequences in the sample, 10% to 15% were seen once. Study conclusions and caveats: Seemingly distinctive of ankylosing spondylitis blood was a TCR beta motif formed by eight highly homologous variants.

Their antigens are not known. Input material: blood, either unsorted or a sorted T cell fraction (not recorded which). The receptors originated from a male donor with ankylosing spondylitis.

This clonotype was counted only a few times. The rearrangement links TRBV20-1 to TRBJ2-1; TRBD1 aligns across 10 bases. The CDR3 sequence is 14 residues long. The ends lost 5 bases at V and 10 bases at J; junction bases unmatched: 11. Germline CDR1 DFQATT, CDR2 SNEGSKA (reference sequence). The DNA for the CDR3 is TGCAGTGCTTCGACAGGGGGCTCCGGGGGAGAGCAGTTCTTC. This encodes CSASTGGSGGEQFF.

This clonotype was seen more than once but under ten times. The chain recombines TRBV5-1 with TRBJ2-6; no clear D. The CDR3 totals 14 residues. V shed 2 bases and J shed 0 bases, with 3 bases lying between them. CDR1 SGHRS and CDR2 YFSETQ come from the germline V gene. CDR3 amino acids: CASSFYSGANVLTF. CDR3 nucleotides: TGCGCCAGCAGCTTCTACTCTGGGGCCAACGTCCTGACTTTC. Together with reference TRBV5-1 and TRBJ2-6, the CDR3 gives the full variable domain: KAGVTQTPRYLIKTRGQQVTLSCSPISGHRSVSWYQQTPGQGLQFLFEYFSETQRNKGNFPGRFSGRQFSNSRSEMNVSTLELGDSALYLCASSFYSGANVLTFGAGSRLTVL.

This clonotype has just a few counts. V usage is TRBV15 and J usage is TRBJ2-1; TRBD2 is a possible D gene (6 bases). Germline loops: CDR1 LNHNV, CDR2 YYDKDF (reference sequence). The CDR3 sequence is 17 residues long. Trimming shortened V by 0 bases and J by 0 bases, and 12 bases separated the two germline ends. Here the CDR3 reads CATSRDSGLSSYNEQFF. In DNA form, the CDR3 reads TGTGCCACCAGCAGAGATAGCGGCCTGAGCTCCTACAATGAGCAGTTCTTC.